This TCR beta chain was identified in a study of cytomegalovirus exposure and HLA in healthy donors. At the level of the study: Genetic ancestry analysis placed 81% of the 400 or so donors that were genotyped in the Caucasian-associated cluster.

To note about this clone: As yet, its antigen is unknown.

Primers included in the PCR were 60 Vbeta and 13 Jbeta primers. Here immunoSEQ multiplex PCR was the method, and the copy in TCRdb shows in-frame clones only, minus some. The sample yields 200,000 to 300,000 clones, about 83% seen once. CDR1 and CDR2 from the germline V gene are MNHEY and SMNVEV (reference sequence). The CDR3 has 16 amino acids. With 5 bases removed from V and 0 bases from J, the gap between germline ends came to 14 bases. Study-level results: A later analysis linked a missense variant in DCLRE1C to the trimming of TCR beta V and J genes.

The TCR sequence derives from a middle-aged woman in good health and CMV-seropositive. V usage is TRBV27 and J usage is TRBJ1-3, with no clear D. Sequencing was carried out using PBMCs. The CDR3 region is CASSREGRGSGNTIYF. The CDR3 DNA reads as TGTGCCAGCAGTAGGGAGGGTCGGGGCTCTGGAAACACCATATATTTT.